The clone carrying this T cell receptor (beta chain) appeared a few times. Antigen specificity is unknown. Assay used: immunoSEQ multiplex PCR; TCRdb lists only in-frame clones, some missing. The sample has 150,000 to 200,000 clones, approximately 80% seen once. CDR1 and CDR2 (germline): SGHTA, FQGNSA. V was pared by 1 base and J by 7 bases, with 2 bases of the junction left unmatched. The CDR3 extends over 15 amino acids. These data belong to a study of cytotoxic CD8 clonotypes in ibrutinib-treated CLL. Study as a whole: Responses: roughly 25 partial, 2 complete; after median roughly 5.5 years, roughly 15 stayed remitted, some twelve progressed. Response samples were drawn at a median of roughly 13 months of treatment, range 6 to 36.

General study points: Rare overall, public clonotypes shrank or held steady under therapy. Measured clonality at baseline was greater than in age-matched healthy donors and tracked with circulating CD8+ T-cell counts.

The sample here was PBMCs, taken after 12 months of ibrutinib treatment. This rearrangement joins TRBV7-2 to TRBJ1-6, with 9 positions matching TRBD1. This receptor was obtained from a human donor with chronic lymphocytic leukemia. The CDR3 DNA follows: TGTGCCAGCAGCTTAGTGACAGGGGGAAATTCACCCCTCCACTTT. It is translated as CASSLVTGGNSPLHF.